This TCR beta chain was retrieved from a study of T cells after yellow fever vaccination. Looking at the study overall: The authors sorted the EM, EMRA, CM and Tscm memory subsets using CD3, CD45RA, CCR7 and CD95. Study outcomes and limitations: The booster response re-showed most primary clones: around 95% CD4, approximately 90% CD8. Peaking faster, on day 5 versus 15, the secondary response was nonetheless weaker.

Losses at the gene ends were 5 bases for V and 3 bases for J; bases not matched to a gene: 3. The germline V gene has CDR1 DFQATT and CDR2 SNEGSKA (reference sequence). The CDR3 loop spans 13 amino acids. Ten or more counts support this clonotype. The TCR cDNA carried a universal primer site and UMIs from 5'RACE template switching. TCRdb itself ran the 5' RACE reads through MiXCR, one entry per CDR3 protein. The sample contains approximately 32,000 distinct CDR3 sequences, 6.5% to 8% of which appear only once. Sequenced here: PBMCs, either bulk or a sorted T-cell subset (CD4+, CD8+, memory, or dextramer-sorted; not recorded which), sampled on the day of the first yellow fever vaccination. This receptor was identified in a man aged 18 to 30 who received the YFV17D yellow fever vaccine. This chain links TRBV20-1 with TRBJ2-4, with 8 positions matching TRBD2. For the CDR3, the DNA is TGCAGTGCTCCCGGGACTAGCAAAAACATTCAGTACTTC. This encodes CSAPGTSKNIQYF.